These 20 T cell receptor beta chains came from one sample sequenced in a study of T-cell reconstitution after alpha-beta-depleted transplantation in children. A TCRbeta library incorporating unique molecular identifiers was prepared. Via MiXCR, TCRdb re-called the PCR reads, giving one row per CDR3 protein. The sample has just under 150,000 distinct CDR3 sequences; roughly 8.8% are singletons. Specimen: PBMCs, mostly from graft donor cells, collected 180 days after TCRalphabeta/CD19-depleted stem cell transplant. The receptors were gathered from a female patient aged 2-9 years who had a stem cell transplant for congenital amegakaryocytic thrombocytopenia, so the T cells may come from the graft donor.

This clonotype has ten or more counts. This chain connects TRBV10-3 to TRBJ2-7, with D perhaps TRBD2 (5 bases). The CDR3 has 14 residues. With 6 bases removed from V and 0 bases from J, the gap between germline ends came to 12 bases. Germline CDR1 ENHRY, CDR2 SYGVKD. CDR3 coding DNA: TGTGCCATCAGGGACTCGATGAGCTCCTACGAGCAGTACTTC. Translating gives CAIRDSMSSYEQYF.

A note on this clonotype: It may be a read error: a sequence one base away is much more abundant. The V gene is TRBV5-1, the J gene TRBJ1-4; D remains ambiguous. The CDR3 is made up of 12 amino acids. The germline gives CDR1 SGHRS, CDR2 YFSETQ. The CDR3 DNA is TGCGCCAGCAGCTTGGATGATGAAAACCTGTTTTTT. Protein product: CASSLDDENLFF.

This clonotype has more than one count but fewer than ten. The rearrangement uses TRBV20-1 and TRBJ1-1; TRBD1 matches at 9 bases. The CDR3 runs to 14 residues. The trim removed 4 bases at V and 0 bases at J, leaving 3 bases unmatched. Germline CDR1 reads DFQATT; CDR2 reads SNEGSKA (reference sequence). For the CDR3, the DNA is TGCAGTGCTAAGGACAGGGGAATGAACACTGAAGCTTTCTTT. Residues: CSAKDRGMNTEAFF.

This clonotype was seen a handful of times. The rearrangement uses TRBV5-1 and TRBJ2-7; the D gene is possibly TRBD2 (6 bases). V shed 0 bases and J shed 6 bases, with 13 bases lying between them. This CDR3 is 14 amino acids long. Per the germline V gene, CDR1 is SGHRS and CDR2 is YFSETQ. Here the CDR3 reads CASSLEGGNLEQYF. The CDR3 nucleotides read TGCGCCAGCAGCTTGGAAGGCGGGAATCTCGAGCAGTACTTC.

The V gene is TRBV20-1, the J gene TRBJ2-7; TRBD1 matches 8 bases. The V gene's germline CDR1 is DFQATT and CDR2 SNEGSKA (reference sequence). J gave up 4 bases and V 2 bases, and 4 bases lay outside the gene matches. There are 13 residues in the CDR3. The CDR3 DNA reads TGCAGTGCTAGAACAGGGGGTCGATACGAGCAGTACTTC. As protein: CSARTGGRYEQYF.

This clonotype was counted many times. V gene TRBV12-3 or TRBV12-4 combines with J gene TRBJ2-5; unclear D gene. This CDR3 is built from 11 residues. V was trimmed by 4 bases and J by 4 bases, leaving 4 bases between them. The CDR3 loop reads CASSSAETQYF. For the CDR3, the DNA is TGTGCCAGCAGTTCAGCAGAGACCCAGTACTTC.

There are many counts of this clonotype. Being one base from a much bigger clone, this may be a read error. In nucleotides, the CDR3 is TGTGCCAGCAGCTTAGAGGAGGCAGATACGCAGTATTTT. It encodes CASSLEEADTQYF. This rearrangement joins TRBV7-9 to TRBJ2-3; possibly TRBD2 for D (5 bases). The CDR3 extends over 13 amino acids. V dropped 1 base and J dropped 4 bases, with 6 bases sitting between them. Looked up from germline, CDR1 is SEHNR and CDR2 is FQNEAQ (reference sequence).

The chain is built from TRBV28 and TRBJ2-6, with D uncertain. Germline V gene data show CDR1 as MDHEN and CDR2 as SYDVKM. CDR3 length: 19 residues. V was cut by 7 bases and J by 2 bases, with 24 bases left in between. Here the CDR3 DNA reads TGTGCCAGCAAAGCGACGGGCAGAAGGGTGTTGGCTGGGGCCAACGTCCTGACTTTC. This encodes CASKATGRRVLAGANVLTF.

This clonotype was recorded at least ten times. The CDR3, as DNA: TGTGCCAGCAGCCGAGAGGTCCCAGATACGCAGTATTTT. This translates into CASSREVPDTQYF. This sequence joins TRBV7-2 and TRBJ2-3; D not resolved. CDR3 length equals 13 residues. Between the trimmed V and J ends, which lost 5 bases and 4 bases, there was a span of 10 bases. The germline CDR1 and CDR2 sequences are SGHTA and FQGNSA.

This clonotype was observed a few times. The genes are TRBV12-3 or TRBV12-4 and TRBJ2-4; D unresolved. Trimming took 6 bases from V and 10 from J, leaving 16 bases between them. This CDR3 region has 13 residues. The CDR3 coding sequence is TGTGCCAGCAGACCCAGCTCAATACCTATTCAGTACTTC. Translation: CASRPSSIPIQYF.

This clonotype has ten or more counts. The chain couples TRBV28 to TRBJ2-1; tentative D call: TRBD1 (5 bases). Germline lookup yields CDR1 MDHEN and CDR2 SYDVKM. This CDR3 region has 14 residues. With 10 bases removed from V and 7 bases from J, the gap between germline ends came to 20 bases. CDR3 nucleotides: TGTGCCACCAGGGTCCCCCTGAGACCTAATGAGCAGTTCTTC. It translates to CATRVPLRPNEQFF. The full variable domain, its missing parts supplied by reference TRBV28 and TRBJ2-1, is DVKVTQSSRYLVKRTGEKVFLECVQDMDHENMFWYRQDPGLGLRLIYFSYDVKMKEKGDIPEGYSVSREKKERFSLILESASTNQTSMYLCATRVPLRPNEQFFGPGTRLTVL.

This chain links TRBV10-3 with TRBJ2-1; TRBD1 aligns across 8 bases. V was clipped by 3 bases and J by 7 bases; unmatched bases: 8. CDR1 and CDR2 (germline): ENHRY, SYGVKD. The CDR3 sequence is 15 residues long. DNA of the CDR3: TGTGCCATCAGTGACGGGGCAGGGGGCAAGAATGAGCAGTTCTTC. It translates to CAISDGAGGKNEQFF.

This clonotype turned up a few times. V is TRBV10-3 and J is TRBJ2-2; TRBD2 matches at 12 bases. The junction had 5 bases not matched to a gene; V was cut back by 6 bases and J by 0 bases. Germline CDR1 reads ENHRY; CDR2 reads SYGVKD. There are 17 residues in the CDR3. The CDR3 DNA sequence: TGTGCCATCAGGCAGGGACTAGCGGGCGCGAACACCGGGGAGCTGTTTTTT. Translation gives CAIRQGLAGANTGELFF.

This clonotype appeared a few times. The chain has TRBV30 and TRBJ2-7; weak D call: TRBD1 (5 bases). Germline CDR1 GTSNPN, CDR2 SVGIG (reference sequence). Trimming removed 2 bases at V and 3 bases at J, with 11 bases between. The CDR3 is made up of 13 amino acids. In DNA form, the CDR3 reads TGTGCCTGGAGTCCAGGGCGGTTCTACGAGCAGTACTTC. Protein: CAWSPGRFYEQYF.

V is TRBV7-9 and J is TRBJ1-1, with D possibly matching TRBD1 (5 bases). The V and J ends lost 7 bases and 0 bases respectively, with 15 bases between them. The CDR3 has 15 residues. Per the germline V gene, CDR1 is SEHNR and CDR2 is FQNEAQ (reference sequence). CDR3 loop: CASTPWWGLNTEAFF. CDR3 DNA sequence: TGTGCCAGCACCCCTTGGTGGGGCCTGAACACTGAAGCTTTCTTT.

There are many counts of this clonotype. The J gene is TRBJ2-2, the V gene TRBV6-1, with 12 bases fitting TRBD1. The CDR3 has 17 residues. V dropped 6 bases and J dropped 1; count of bases not matched to a gene: 6. Germline CDR1 is MNHNS and CDR2 is SASEGT. The CDR3 reads CASRTGQGARNTGELFF. CDR3 DNA sequence: TGTGCCAGCAGAACGGGACAGGGGGCGAGGAACACCGGGGAGCTGTTTTTT.

Note on this clonotype: A much larger clonotype is one base distant, so this may be a read error. The rearrangement joins TRBV7-2 to TRBJ2-5, with 9 bases lining up with TRBD1. The CDR3 extends over 13 amino acids. With V trimmed by 5 bases and J by 9 bases, 7 bases remained unmatched. CDR1 is SGHTA and CDR2 is FQGNSA in the germline V gene. CDR3 bases: TGTGCCAGCAGCGCCCGGGACAGGGACTCCCAGTACTTC. It translates to CASSARDRDSQYF.

The table lists this clonotype with many counts. The chain couples TRBV12-3 or TRBV12-4 to TRBJ2-2, with TRBD1 matching 9 bases. The J segment lost 2 bases and the V segment lost 7 bases, leaving 2 bases of the junction unmatched. There are 14 residues in the CDR3. The CDR3 nucleotides are TGTGCCAGCAATACAGGGGGCAACACCGGGGAGCTGTTTTTT. Its translation is CASNTGGNTGELFF.

The genes are TRBV7-8 and TRBJ2-7; TRBD1 aligns across 9 bases. CDR3 length: 15 amino acids. V shed 5 bases, J shed 4 bases, and the junction held 9 bases outside the gene matches. The germline V gene has CDR1 SGHVS and CDR2 FQNEAQ. The CDR3, as DNA: TGTGCCAGCAGCACGACGGGACAGGGTATATACGAGCAGTACTTC. This codes for CASSTTGQGIYEQYF.

In this sample, this clonotype turned up a few times. The J gene is TRBJ2-1, the V gene TRBV4-1, with TRBD2 matching 8 bases. Germline assignment: CDR1 MGHRA and CDR2 YSYEKL. CDR3 length: 14 residues. J lost 7 bases, V lost 3 bases, and 5 bases had no gene match. The CDR3 here is CASSQPRGGNEQFF. The CDR3 bases are TGCGCCAGCAGCCAGCCCCGGGGGGGTAATGAGCAGTTCTTC.